This T cell receptor (beta chain) was documented in a study of graft-versus-host responses after intestinal transplantation. Across the study: Induction with anti-thymocyte globulin, then tacrolimus and steroids for roughly 3 years, was given to all recipients. Findings and limits, study-wide: Allografts from individuals with graft-donor T cell macrochimerism displayed high graft-versus-host to host-versus-graft clonal ratios. GvH clones were found in recipient marrow; some appeared first in ileum or blood.

Libraries were prepared by immunoSEQ multiplex PCR; TCRdb keeps only in-frame clonotypes and omits some of them. The sample lists 25,000 to 30,000 clones, 93% occurring once. Points on this clone: Its antigen is undetermined.

The V and J ends lost 5 bases and 4 bases, in that order; junction bases with no gene match: 5. Germline-derived CDR1 and CDR2 are SGHAT and FQNNGV. CDR3 size: 15 residues. The clonotype was recovered from a human patient who received an intestinal transplant, so some T cells may come from the graft donor. The chain carries TRBV11-2 and TRBJ2-7, with 13 bases aligning to TRBD2. Source: PBMCs, taken 18 days after transplant. The CDR3 bases are TGTGCCAGCAGCACCACTAGCGGGGGGGGGTACGAGCAGTACTTC. It specifies CASSTTSGGGYEQYF.